This T cell receptor (beta chain) emerged from a study of shared clonotypes between healthy human individuals. Turning to the study itself: Serving as donors were two women and a few men, whose ages spanned 18 to 49.

With V trimmed by 3 bases and J by 7 bases, 7 bases remained unmatched. This CDR3 region has 15 residues. Germline CDR1 and CDR2: SGHTA and FQGNSA. Approximately 32,000 T cell genomes, or approximately 280 ng DNA, went into unsorted PBMC replicate PCRs. Measured with immunoSEQ multiplex PCR; TCRdb has only the in-frame clones, and not every one. The profile shows 470,000 or so clones, around four fifths of them singletons. This clone has just a few counts. Sequencing was carried out using PBMCs. This receptor was taken from a woman aged 40 to 50 in good health. Some clones in this sample may be carry-over from other donors' samples. This chain uses TRBV7-2 with TRBJ1-4, with 8 bases matching TRBD1. The CDR3 nucleotides are TGTGCCAGCAGCTTGACAGGGGATGGGGGTGAAAAACTGTTTTTT. Residues: CASSLTGDGGEKLFF. Supplemented by reference TRBV7-2 and TRBJ1-4, the full variable domain reads GAGVSQSPSNKVTEKGKDVELRCDPISGHTALYWYRQSLGQGLEFLIYFQGNSAPDKSGLPSDRFSAERTGGSVSTLTIQRTQQEDSAVYLCASSLTGDGGEKLFFGSGTQLSVL.